Listed here are 14 T cell receptor beta chains from one sample, sequenced in a study of response to subunit inactivated influenza vaccine. One entry per CDR3 protein results from TCRdb running MiXCR on the RT-PCR reads. The sample lists about half a million distinct CDR3 sequences, 6.5% to 8% occurring once. The sample here was PBMCs from blood, taken 23 to 25 months after vaccination. The receptors stem from a man between 50 and 70 years old who received an inactivated influenza vaccine.

The V and J genes are TRBV27 and TRBJ2-3; 7 bases line up with TRBD2. The CDR3 has 15 residues. Germline V gives CDR1 MNHEY, CDR2 SMNVEV (reference sequence). After removal of 2 bases from V and 7 bases from J, the junction contained 9 bases not matched to a gene. The CDR3 sequence: CASSLAAGVVNTQYF. CDR3 DNA: TGTGCCAGCAGTTTAGCGGCGGGAGTGGTAAATACGCAGTATTTT.

In this sample, this clonotype turned up many times. The genes are TRBV4-1 and TRBJ1-1; TRBD1 matches at 9 bases. The ends lost 2 bases at V and 2 bases at J; junction bases unmatched: 6. CDR3 length equals 16 residues. CDR1 is MGHRA, CDR2 YSYEKL, per germline. CDR3 nucleotides: TGCGCCAGCAGCCAAAGGACAGGGGAACCTAACACTGAAGCTTTCTTT. This encodes CASSQRTGEPNTEAFF.

This clonotype showed up many times. The V and J genes are TRBV6-5 and TRBJ2-1; TRBD1 or TRBD2 may be the D gene (5 bases each). The CDR3 spans 14 residues. Trimming cost V 4 bases and J 7 bases, with 14 bases left between them. Germline CDR1 reads MNHEY; CDR2 reads SVGAGI. DNA for the CDR3: TGTGCCAGCAGTTCGACGGGACGCCGAAATGAGCAGTTCTTC. It is translated as CASSSTGRRNEQFF.

The table lists this clonotype with many counts. This sequence joins TRBV6-5 and TRBJ2-7; 8 bases are shared with TRBD1. Germline CDR1 is MNHEY and CDR2 is SVGAGI. This CDR3 has 14 amino acids. Trimming at V came to 2 bases and at J to 5 bases, leaving 5 bases not matched to a gene. Written as DNA, the CDR3 is TGTGCCAGCAGTTACGCAGGACAGGGCCACGAGCAGTACTTC. Protein: CASSYAGQGHEQYF.

The chain links TRBV4-3 to TRBJ1-2; no definite D call. Germline-derived CDR1 and CDR2 are LGHNA and YSLEER. The length of the CDR3 is 18 residues. The V gene lost 0 bases and the J gene lost 2 bases, with 19 bases spanning the gap. The CDR3, as DNA: TGCGCCAGCAGCCAAGATTTGTCCCCCGGTATCAGGAACTATGGCTACACCTTC. Its protein product is CASSQDLSPGIRNYGYTF.

This clonotype was found a few times. V gene TRBV2 combines with J gene TRBJ1-6, with a possible D match to TRBD1 (6 bases). The CDR3 loop spans 15 amino acids. Trimming left V 6 bases short and J 5 bases short, with 14 bases between. CDR1 is SNHLY and CDR2 is FYNNEI in the germline V gene. DNA for the CDR3: TGTGCCAGCAGGACAGGCGCTTCACATAATTCACCCCTCCACTTT. As protein: CASRTGASHNSPLHF.

This clonotype was observed a few times. The gene calls are TRBV9 and TRBJ1-6; D is possibly TRBD1 (6 bases). V shed 1 base and J shed 4 bases, with 12 bases lying between them. This CDR3 has 16 amino acids. Germline V gene lookup returns CDR1 SGDLS and CDR2 YYNGEE. The CDR3 is CASSVTDSRYNSPLHF. The CDR3 DNA is TGTGCCAGCAGCGTAACGGACAGTCGATATAATTCACCCCTCCACTTT.

This clonotype was seen a handful of times. This chain links TRBV5-1 with TRBJ1-6; 10 positions match TRBD1. The CDR3 extends over 16 amino acids. Unmatched junction bases numbered 10, after V lost 4 bases and J lost 9 bases. CDR1 is SGHRS, CDR2 YFSETQ, per germline. CDR3 loop: CASSAGQGGSSSPLHF. The CDR3 DNA sequence: TGCGCCAGCAGCGCTGGACAGGGGGGCTCCTCTTCACCCCTCCACTTT.

This clonotype was seen ten or more times. V usage is TRBV7-2 and J usage is TRBJ1-2, with a possible D match to TRBD1 (6 bases). V was trimmed by 5 bases and J by 5 bases, leaving 12 bases between them. The CDR3 has 13 amino acids. Germline loops: CDR1 SGHTA, CDR2 FQGNSA. The CDR3 DNA is TGTGCCAGCAGCCAGGGGTCCTCGTATGGCTACACCTTC. Amino acids: CASSQGSSYGYTF.

This clonotype came up a few times. This rearrangement joins TRBV4-1 to TRBJ2-1; the match to TRBD2 covers 9 bases. V lost 1 base and J lost 2; bases outside the gene matches: 3. The CDR3 sequence is 16 residues long. Germline loops: CDR1 MGHRA, CDR2 YSYEKL. CDR3 DNA: TGCGCCAGCAGCCAAGGGACTAGCGCTCCCTACAATGAGCAGTTCTTC. It translates to CASSQGTSAPYNEQFF.

Ten or more counts support this clonotype. V is TRBV5-1 and J is TRBJ2-5; D remains ambiguous. CDR1 SGHRS and CDR2 YFSETQ come from the germline V gene. There are 13 residues in the CDR3. V was shortened by 3 bases and J by 5 bases, with 11 bases between the two germline ends. CDR3 amino acids: CASSSTRGETQYF. DNA for the CDR3: TGCGCCAGCAGCTCAACGCGTGGGGAGACCCAGTACTTC.

This clonotype was observed at least ten times. The J gene is TRBJ1-1, the V gene TRBV6-1, with D possibly TRBD1 on 6 matching bases. The germline V gene encodes CDR1 MNHNS and CDR2 SASEGT. The CDR3 sequence is 14 residues long. Trimming shortened V by 5 bases and J by 2 bases, and 12 bases separated the two germline ends. The DNA for the CDR3 is TGTGCCAGCAGTACCCAGGACAGCAACACTGAAGCTTTCTTT. Its translation: CASSTQDSNTEAFF.

The chain carries TRBV21-1 and TRBJ2-1; the table names TRBD2, a call not compared with the DNA. TRBV21-1 represents a pseudogene. The CDR3 consists of 16 residues. The CDR3 loop reads CASSKSGLAVFNEQFF. CDR3 in DNA: TGTGCCAGCAGCAAGAGCGGGCTAGCGGTATTCAATGAGCAGTTCTTC.

This clonotype was seen a handful of times. The V and J genes are TRBV4-1 and TRBJ2-2; D is uncertain. This CDR3 has 15 amino acids. CDR1 is MGHRA and CDR2 is YSYEKL in the germline V gene. Between the trimmed V and J ends, which lost 1 base and 0 bases, there was a span of 6 bases. The DNA for the CDR3 is TGCGCCAGCAGCCAAGTTAGTACGAACACCGGGGAGCTGTTTTTT. Its translation: CASSQVSTNTGELFF.